This TCR beta chain was obtained from a study of blood T cell repertoires in COVID-19. Study details: From T cells, B-cell-depleted T cells, or PBMCs came the material, which was cDNA or gDNA.

Germline V gene lookup returns CDR1 LGHDT and CDR2 YNNKEL (reference sequence). J was trimmed by 0 bases and V by 4 bases; bases with no gene match: 10. The CDR3 sequence is 19 residues long. In terms of age and location, participants ranged from roughly 18 to 89 years and lived in about 25 US areas. Allocation to cohorts depended on clinical history reported by the participants. Per the original methods: For nucleated cells, counts were estimated from reference gene primer amplification. Using immunoSEQ multiplex PCR, the repertoire was profiled, and TCRdb retains in-frame clones only, with some absent. That table furnishes V, J and clone size, whereas the DNA furnished D and trimming. The sample contains some 150,000 clones, about 83% of which appear only once.

What was sequenced was PBMCs or T cells enriched from blood (not recorded which). This TCR derives from a woman aged 50 to 60 who had been exposed to COVID-19. V gene TRBV3-1 (or the pseudogene TRBV3-2) combines with J gene TRBJ2-2, with TRBD2 matching over 11 bases. CDR3 sequence: CASSPNPGLAGPNTGELFF. The CDR3 nucleotides are TGTGCCAGCAGCCCCAACCCCGGACTAGCGGGCCCGAACACCGGGGAGCTGTTTTTT.